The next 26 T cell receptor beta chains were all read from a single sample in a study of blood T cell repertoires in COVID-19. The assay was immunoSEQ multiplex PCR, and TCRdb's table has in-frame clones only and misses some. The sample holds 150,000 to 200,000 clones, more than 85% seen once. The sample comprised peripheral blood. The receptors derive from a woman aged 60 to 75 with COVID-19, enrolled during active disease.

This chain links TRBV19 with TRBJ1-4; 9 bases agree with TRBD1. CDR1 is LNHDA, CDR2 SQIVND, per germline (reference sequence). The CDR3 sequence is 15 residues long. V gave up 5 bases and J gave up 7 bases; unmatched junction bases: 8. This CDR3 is CASSHLPGQGEKLFF. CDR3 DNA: TGTGCCAGTAGTCACCTCCCGGGACAGGGTGAAAAACTGTTTTTT.

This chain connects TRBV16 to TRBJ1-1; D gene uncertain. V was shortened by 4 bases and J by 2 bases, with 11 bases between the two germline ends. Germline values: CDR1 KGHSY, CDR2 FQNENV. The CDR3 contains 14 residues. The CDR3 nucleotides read TGTGCCAGCAGCCCTACTCATATCAACACTGAAGCTTTCTTT. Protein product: CASSPTHINTEAFF.

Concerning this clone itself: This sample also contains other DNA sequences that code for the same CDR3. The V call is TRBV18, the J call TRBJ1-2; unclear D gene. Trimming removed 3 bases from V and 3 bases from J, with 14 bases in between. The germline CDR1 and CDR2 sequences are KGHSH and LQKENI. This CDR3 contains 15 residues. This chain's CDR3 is CASSPSGRGDYGYTF. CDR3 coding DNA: TGTGCCAGCTCACCGAGTGGTCGAGGAGACTATGGCTACACCTTC.

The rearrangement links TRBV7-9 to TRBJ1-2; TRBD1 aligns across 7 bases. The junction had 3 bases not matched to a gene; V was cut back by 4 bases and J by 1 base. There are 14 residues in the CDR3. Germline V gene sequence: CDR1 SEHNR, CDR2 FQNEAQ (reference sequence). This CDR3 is CASSSGQINYGYTF. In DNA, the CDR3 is TGTGCCAGCAGCTCGGGACAGATTAACTATGGCTACACCTTC.

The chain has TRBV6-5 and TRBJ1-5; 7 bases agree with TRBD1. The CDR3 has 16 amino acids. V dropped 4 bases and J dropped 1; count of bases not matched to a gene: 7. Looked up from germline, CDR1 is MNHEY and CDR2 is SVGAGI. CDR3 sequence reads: CASSSWPGGSNQPQHF. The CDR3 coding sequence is TGTGCCAGCAGTTCCTGGCCAGGGGGGAGCAATCAGCCCCAGCATTTT.

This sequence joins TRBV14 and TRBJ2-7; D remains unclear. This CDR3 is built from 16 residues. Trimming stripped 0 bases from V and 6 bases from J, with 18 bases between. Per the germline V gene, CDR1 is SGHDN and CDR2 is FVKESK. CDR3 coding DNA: TGTGCCAGCAGCCAAGACCGCCACCTCGGAGCCCTCGAGCAGTACTTC. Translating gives CASSQDRHLGALEQYF.

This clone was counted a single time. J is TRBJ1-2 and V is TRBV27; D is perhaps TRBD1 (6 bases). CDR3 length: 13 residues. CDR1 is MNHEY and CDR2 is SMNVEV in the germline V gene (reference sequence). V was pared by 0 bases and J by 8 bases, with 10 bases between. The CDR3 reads CASSLSGGGGYTF. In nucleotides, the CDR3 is TGTGCCAGCAGTTTATCAGGGGGGGGCGGCTACACCTTC.

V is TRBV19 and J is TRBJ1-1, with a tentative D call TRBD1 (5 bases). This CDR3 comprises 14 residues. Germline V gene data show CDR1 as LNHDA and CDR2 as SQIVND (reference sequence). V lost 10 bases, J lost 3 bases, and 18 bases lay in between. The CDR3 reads CATRNRGRDTEAFF. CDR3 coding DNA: TGTGCCACACGTAATAGGGGAAGAGACACTGAAGCTTTCTTT.

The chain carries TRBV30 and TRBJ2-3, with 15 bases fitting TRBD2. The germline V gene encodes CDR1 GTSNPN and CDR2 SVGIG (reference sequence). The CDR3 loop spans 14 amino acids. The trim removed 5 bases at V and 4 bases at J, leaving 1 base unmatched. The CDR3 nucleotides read TGTGCCTGGGGACTAGCGGGGGGGCCAGATACGCAGTATTTT. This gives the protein CAWGLAGGPDTQYF.

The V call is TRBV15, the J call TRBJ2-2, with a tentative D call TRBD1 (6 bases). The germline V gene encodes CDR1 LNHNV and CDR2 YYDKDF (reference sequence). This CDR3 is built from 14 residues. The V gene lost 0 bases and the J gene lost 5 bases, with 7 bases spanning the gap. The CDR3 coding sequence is TGTGCCACCAGCAGAGATAGGGGGACCGGGGAGCTGTTTTTT. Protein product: CATSRDRGTGELFF.

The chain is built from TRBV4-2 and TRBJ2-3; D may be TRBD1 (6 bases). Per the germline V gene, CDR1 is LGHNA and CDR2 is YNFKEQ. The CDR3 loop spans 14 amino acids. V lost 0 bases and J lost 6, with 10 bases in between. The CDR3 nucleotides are TGTGCCAGCAGCCAAGACAGGGGCGGTGATACGCAGTATTTT. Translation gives CASSQDRGGDTQYF.

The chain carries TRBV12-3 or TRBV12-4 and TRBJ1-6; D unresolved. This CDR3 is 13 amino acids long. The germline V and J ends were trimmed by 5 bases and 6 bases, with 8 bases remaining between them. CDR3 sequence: CASSPIINSPLHF. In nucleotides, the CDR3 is TGTGCCAGCAGTCCAATCATTAATTCACCCCTCCACTTT.

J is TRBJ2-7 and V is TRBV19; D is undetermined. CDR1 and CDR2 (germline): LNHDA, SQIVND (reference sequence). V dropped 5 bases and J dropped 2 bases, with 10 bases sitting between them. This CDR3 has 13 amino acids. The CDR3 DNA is TGTGCCAGTAGTTCCAGGCAGGCCTACGAGCAGTACTTC. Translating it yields CASSSRQAYEQYF.

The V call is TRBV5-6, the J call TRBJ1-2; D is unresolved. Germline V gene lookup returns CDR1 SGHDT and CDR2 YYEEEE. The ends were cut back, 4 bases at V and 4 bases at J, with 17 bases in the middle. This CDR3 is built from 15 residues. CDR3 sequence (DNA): TGTGCCAGCAGCCCCGTTGTTAGTCCTTCCTATGGCTACACCTTC. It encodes CASSPVVSPSYGYTF.

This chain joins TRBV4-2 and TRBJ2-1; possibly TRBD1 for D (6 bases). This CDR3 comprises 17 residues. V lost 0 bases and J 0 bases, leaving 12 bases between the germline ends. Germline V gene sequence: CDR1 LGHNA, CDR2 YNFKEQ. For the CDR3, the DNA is TGTGCCAGCAGCCAAGATTTGGGCAGGGGCTCCTACAATGAGCAGTTCTTC. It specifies CASSQDLGRGSYNEQFF.

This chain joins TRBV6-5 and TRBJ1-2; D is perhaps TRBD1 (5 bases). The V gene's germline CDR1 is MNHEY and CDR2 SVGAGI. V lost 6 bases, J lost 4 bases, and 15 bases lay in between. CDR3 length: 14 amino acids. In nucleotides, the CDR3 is TGTGCCAGCAGGGGATGGGGGGAATCCTATGGCTACACCTTC. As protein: CASRGWGESYGYTF.

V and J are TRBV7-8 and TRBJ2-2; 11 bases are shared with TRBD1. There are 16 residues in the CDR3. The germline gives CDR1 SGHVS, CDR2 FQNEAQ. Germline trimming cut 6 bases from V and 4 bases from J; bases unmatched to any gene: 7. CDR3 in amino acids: CASRNLDRGPTGELFF. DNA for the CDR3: TGTGCCAGCAGAAACCTGGACAGGGGGCCCACCGGGGAGCTGTTTTTT.

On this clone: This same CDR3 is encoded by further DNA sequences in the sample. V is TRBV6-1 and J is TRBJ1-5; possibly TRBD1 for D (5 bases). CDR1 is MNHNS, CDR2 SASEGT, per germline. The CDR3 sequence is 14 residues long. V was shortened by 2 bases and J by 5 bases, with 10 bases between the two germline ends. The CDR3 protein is CASSERAGHQPQHF. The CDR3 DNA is TGTGCCAGCAGTGAACGAGCAGGGCATCAGCCCCAGCATTTT.

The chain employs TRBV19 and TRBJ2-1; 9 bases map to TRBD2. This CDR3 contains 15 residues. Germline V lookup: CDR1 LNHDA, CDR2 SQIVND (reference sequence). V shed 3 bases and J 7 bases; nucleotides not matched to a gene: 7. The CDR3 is CASSIKVAGANEQFF. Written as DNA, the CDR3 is TGTGCCAGTAGTATTAAGGTAGCGGGGGCTAATGAGCAGTTCTTC.

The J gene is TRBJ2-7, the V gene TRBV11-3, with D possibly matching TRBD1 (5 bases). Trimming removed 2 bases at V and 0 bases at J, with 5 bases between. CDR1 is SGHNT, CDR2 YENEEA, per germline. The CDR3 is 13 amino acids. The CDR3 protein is CASSLQGSYEQYF. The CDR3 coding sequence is TGTGCCAGCAGCTTACAGGGCTCCTACGAGCAGTACTTC.

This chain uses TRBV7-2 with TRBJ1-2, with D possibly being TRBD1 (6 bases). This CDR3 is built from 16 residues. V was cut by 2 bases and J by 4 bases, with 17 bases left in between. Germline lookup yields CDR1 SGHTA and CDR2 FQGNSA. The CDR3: CASSLLGGIGGYGYTF. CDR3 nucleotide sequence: TGTGCCAGCAGCTTACTGGGTGGCATAGGGGGCTATGGCTACACCTTC.

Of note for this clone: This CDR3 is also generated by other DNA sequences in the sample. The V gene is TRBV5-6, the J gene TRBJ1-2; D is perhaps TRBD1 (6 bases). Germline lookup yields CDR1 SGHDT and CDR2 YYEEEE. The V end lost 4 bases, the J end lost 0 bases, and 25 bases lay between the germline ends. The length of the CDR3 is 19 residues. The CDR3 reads CASSRGSTGDFFANYGYTF. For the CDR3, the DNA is TGTGCCAGCAGCCGTGGGTCGACAGGAGACTTTTTTGCTAACTATGGCTACACCTTC.

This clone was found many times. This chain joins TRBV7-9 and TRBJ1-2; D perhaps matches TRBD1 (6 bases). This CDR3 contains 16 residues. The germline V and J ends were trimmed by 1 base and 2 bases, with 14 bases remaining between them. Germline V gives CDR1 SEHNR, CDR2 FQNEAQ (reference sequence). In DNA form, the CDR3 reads TGTGCCAGCAGCTTAGGCAGGACAGCGTTAAACTATGGCTACACCTTC. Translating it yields CASSLGRTALNYGYTF.

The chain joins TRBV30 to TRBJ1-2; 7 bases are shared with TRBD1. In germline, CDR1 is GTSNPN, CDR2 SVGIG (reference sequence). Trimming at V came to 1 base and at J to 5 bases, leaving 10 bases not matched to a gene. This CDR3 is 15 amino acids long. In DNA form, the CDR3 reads TGTGCCTGGAGTGCCCGACAGGGCTCTCGGTATGGCTACACCTTC. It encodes CAWSARQGSRYGYTF.

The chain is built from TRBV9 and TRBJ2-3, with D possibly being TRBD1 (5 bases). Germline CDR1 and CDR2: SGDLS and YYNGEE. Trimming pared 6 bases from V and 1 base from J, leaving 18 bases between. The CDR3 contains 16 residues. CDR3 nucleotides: TGTGCCAGCACCCGAACCAGTGGGGCCGGCACAGATACGCAGTATTTT. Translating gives CASTRTSGAGTDTQYF.

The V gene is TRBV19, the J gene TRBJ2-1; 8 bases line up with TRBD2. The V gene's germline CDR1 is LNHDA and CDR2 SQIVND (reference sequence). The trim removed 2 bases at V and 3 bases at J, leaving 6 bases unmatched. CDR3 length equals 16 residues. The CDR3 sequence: CASSIRLAGYYNEQFF. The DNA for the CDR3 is TGTGCCAGTAGTATAAGGCTAGCGGGCTACTACAATGAGCAGTTCTTC.